Each of the 31 T cell receptor beta chains below was sequenced from the same sample in a study of T cell responses to AZD1222 COVID-19 vaccine. The protocol was immunoSEQ multiplex PCR, while the TCRdb copy is restricted to in-frame clones and leaves out a portion. The data show more than 75,000 clones, about 90% seen once. The sample consisted of peripheral blood, taken on day 0 of AZD1222 vaccination. Source of these receptors: an adult in good health.

V and J are TRBV25-1 and TRBJ1-5; D may be TRBD1 (5 bases). This CDR3 has 15 amino acids. Germline assignment: CDR1 MGHDK and CDR2 SYGVNS. V was shortened by 1 base and J by 6 bases, with 13 bases between the two germline ends. The CDR3 region is CASSELGGEGQPQHF. DNA for the CDR3: TGTGCCAGCAGTGAATTAGGAGGGGAGGGTCAGCCCCAGCATTTT.

This clone was counted a single time. The chain carries TRBV28 and TRBJ1-5; the D gene is possibly TRBD1 (5 bases). The V end lost 6 bases, the J end lost 6 bases, and 15 bases lay between the germline ends. The length of the CDR3 is 14 residues. CDR1 and CDR2 (germline): MDHEN, SYDVKM. Here the CDR3 reads CASSQQATGQPQHF. In DNA form, the CDR3 reads TGTGCCAGCAGCCAACAGGCAACTGGTCAGCCCCAGCATTTT.

The chain employs TRBV6-2 or TRBV6-3 and TRBJ2-1, with D tentatively TRBD2 (6 bases). This CDR3 has 15 amino acids. Trimming took off 7 bases at V and 3 bases at J, with 16 bases between the two ends. From germline, CDR1 is MNHEY and CDR2 SVGEGT. The CDR3, as DNA: TGTGCCAGCACCCCCCGCGGGGCTAGCTACAATGAGCAGTTCTTC. It specifies CASTPRGASYNEQFF.

Written as DNA, the CDR3 is TGTGCCAGCAGTTACCCGCGGGGGGGTAGCACAGATACGCAGTATTTT. It is translated as CASSYPRGGSTDTQYF. The J gene is TRBJ2-3, the V gene TRBV6-2 or TRBV6-3, with 9 bases identical to TRBD2. V was pared by 2 bases and J by 0 bases, with 3 bases of the junction left unmatched. The CDR3 runs 16 residues. CDR1 is MNHEY, CDR2 SVGEGT, per germline.

The V gene is TRBV6-2 or TRBV6-3, the J gene TRBJ2-7; 10 nucleotides align to TRBD2. V trimming: 2 bases; J trimming: 2 bases; junction bases outside the gene matches: 0. This CDR3 has 14 residues. Per the germline V gene, CDR1 is MNHEY and CDR2 is SVGEGT. The CDR3 sequence: CASSYGLAAYEQYF. The CDR3 nucleotides are TGTGCCAGCAGTTACGGACTAGCGGCCTACGAGCAGTACTTC.

The V gene is TRBV30, the J gene TRBJ2-7; 9 positions match TRBD1. CDR1 and CDR2 from the germline V gene are GTSNPN and SVGIG (reference sequence). CDR3 length equals 14 residues. V shed 3 bases, J shed 1 base, and the junction held 4 bases outside the gene matches. DNA of the CDR3: TGTGCCTGGAGCACCGGGACAGGGTCCTACGAGCAGTACTTC. Translating it yields CAWSTGTGSYEQYF.

The chain recombines TRBV6-5 with TRBJ2-4; D ambiguous. Trimming removed 6 bases at V and 3 bases at J, with 12 bases between. CDR3 length: 14 amino acids. Germline assignment: CDR1 MNHEY and CDR2 SVGAGI. As DNA, the CDR3 is TGTGCCAGCAGGTCCGGGCTTCGCAAAAACATTCAGTACTTC. It is translated as CASRSGLRKNIQYF.

The V gene is TRBV10-3, the J gene TRBJ2-5; tentatively, D is TRBD2 (6 bases). CDR3 length: 20 residues. Trimming removed 7 bases from V and 1 base from J, with 31 bases in between. Germline-derived CDR1 and CDR2 are ENHRY and SYGVKD. CDR3: CAIKCWGSVSEAGFQETQYF. The CDR3 DNA reads as TGTGCCATCAAATGTTGGGGCTCCGTCAGCGAAGCGGGCTTCCAAGAGACCCAGTACTTC.

J is TRBJ2-7 and V is TRBV11-1; no clear D. Germline V gives CDR1 SGHAT, CDR2 FQDESV (reference sequence). The CDR3 totals 13 residues. Trimming removed 4 bases at V and 6 bases at J, with 13 bases between. The CDR3, as DNA: TGTGCCAGCAGCTCACCGTCATTGGGCGAGCAGTACTTC. Amino acid sequence: CASSSPSLGEQYF. Full variable domain (rest looked up from reference TRBV11-1 and TRBJ2-7): EAEVAQSPRYKITEKSQAVAFWCDPISGHATLYWYRQILGQGPELLVQFQDESVVDDSQLPKDRFSAERLKGVDSTLKIQPAELGDSAMYLCASSSPSLGEQYFGPGTRLTVT.

This chain joins TRBV5-4 and TRBJ2-5; tentatively, D is TRBD1 or TRBD2 (5 bases each). CDR3 size: 14 residues. Trimming stripped 4 bases from V and 5 bases from J, with 15 bases between. The V gene's germline CDR1 is SGHNT and CDR2 YYREEE (reference sequence). The CDR3 is CASSEGPHRETQYF. As DNA, the CDR3 is TGTGCCAGCAGCGAGGGACCGCACCGGGAGACCCAGTACTTC.

The V gene is TRBV3-1 (or the pseudogene TRBV3-2), the J gene TRBJ2-7, with 9 nucleotides matching TRBD1. Germline lookup yields CDR1 LGHDT and CDR2 YNNKEL (reference sequence). The J segment lost 3 bases and the V segment lost 1 base, leaving 4 bases of the junction unmatched. The CDR3 is 15 amino acids. The CDR3 DNA reads as TGTGCCAGCAGCCAAGGAACAGGGGGCTACTACGAGCAGTACTTC. Its protein product is CASSQGTGGYYEQYF.

The chain couples TRBV7-2 to TRBJ2-2; 14 bases map to TRBD2. The CDR3 consists of 19 residues. Germline V lookup: CDR1 SGHTA, CDR2 FQGNSA. With 0 bases clipped from V and 3 bases from J, the junction kept 6 bases outside the gene matches. DNA for the CDR3: TGTGCCAGCAGCTTAGCCACAGGACTAGCGGGAGGATACACCGGGGAGCTGTTTTTT. It specifies CASSLATGLAGGYTGELFF.

The V gene is TRBV24-1, the J gene TRBJ1-3; D gene unclear. Germline V gene data show CDR1 as KGHDR and CDR2 as SFDVKD. Trimming took 10 bases from V and 4 from J, leaving 10 bases between them. This CDR3 is built from 12 residues. DNA for the CDR3: TGTGCCACATCTAGTGGAGGAAACACCATATATTTT. This sequence encodes CATSSGGNTIYF.

The chain joins TRBV5-4 to TRBJ2-7; D is perhaps TRBD2 (6 bases). Germline CDR1 and CDR2: SGHNT and YYREEE (reference sequence). The CDR3 extends over 15 amino acids. V lost 0 bases and J lost 0, with 10 bases in between. The DNA for the CDR3 is TGTGCCAGCAGCTTGGACGCGGGGAGCTCCTACGAGCAGTACTTC. Translated, it gives CASSLDAGSSYEQYF.

This clone was observed a few times. The chain recombines TRBV30 with TRBJ2-1, with TRBD2 matching 7 bases. The CDR3 covers 17 residues. Germline values: CDR1 GTSNPN, CDR2 SVGIG (reference sequence). Trimming took 1 base from V and 1 from J; bases not matched to a gene: 10. The CDR3 loop is CAWSGGGRADSYNEQFF. The CDR3 region has the DNA TGTGCCTGGAGTGGAGGTGGGAGGGCCGATTCCTACAATGAGCAGTTCTTC.

V is TRBV7-2 and J is TRBJ1-1; D might be TRBD1 (5 bases). CDR1 is SGHTA and CDR2 is FQGNSA in the germline V gene. V lost 1 base, J lost 7 bases, and 10 bases lay in between. CDR3 length: 13 amino acids. The CDR3 protein is CASSLVRQFEAFF. The CDR3 DNA follows: TGTGCCAGCAGCTTAGTCCGACAGTTTGAAGCTTTCTTT.

The J gene is TRBJ2-1, the V gene TRBV7-2; 10 nucleotides align to TRBD1. Trimming at V came to 1 base and at J to 6 bases, leaving 6 bases not matched to a gene. This CDR3 comprises 16 residues. Per germline, CDR1 SGHTA and CDR2 FQGNSA. CDR3: CASSLVRDRGRNEQFF. In nucleotides, the CDR3 is TGTGCCAGCAGCTTAGTGCGGGACAGGGGTCGCAATGAGCAGTTCTTC. The full variable domain, in which reference TRBV7-2 and TRBJ2-1 provide the parts outside the CDR3, is GAGVSQSPSNKVTEKGKDVELRCDPISGHTALYWYRQSLGQGLEFLIYFQGNSAPDKSGLPSDRFSAERTGGSVSTLTIQRTQQEDSAVYLCASSLVRDRGRNEQFFGPGTRLTVL.

CDR3: CSATGQGAQLFF. CDR3 coding DNA: TGCAGCGCCACGGGACAGGGGGCCCAGCTGTTTTTT. The chain joins TRBV29-1 to TRBJ2-2; 12 bases are a match to TRBD1. This CDR3 contains 12 residues. CDR1 and CDR2 from the germline V gene are SQVTM and ANQGSEA. V shed 7 bases and J 12 bases; nucleotides not matched to a gene: 6.

The V and J genes are TRBV5-4 and TRBJ2-7; 10 nucleotides agree with TRBD2. The germline V gene encodes CDR1 SGHNT and CDR2 YYREEE (reference sequence). V trimming: 3 bases; J trimming: 11 bases; junction bases outside the gene matches: 5. The CDR3 length is 12 residues. This CDR3 is CASSSAGTSEYF. For the CDR3, the DNA is TGTGCCAGCAGCTCGGCAGGGACTAGCGAGTACTTC.

V is TRBV2 and J is TRBJ1-1; D gene ambiguous. This CDR3 spans 11 amino acids. CDR1 and CDR2 (germline): SNHLY, FYNNEI. V lost 11 bases and J lost 4, with 11 bases in between. The CDR3 loop reads CAVGVGTEAFF. CDR3 bases: TGTGCCGTGGGAGTTGGCACTGAAGCTTTCTTT.

This chain links TRBV7-3 with TRBJ2-1, with D perhaps matching TRBD1 or TRBD2 (5 bases each). CDR3 length equals 14 residues. CDR1 and CDR2 (germline): SGHTA, FQGTGA. The ends were cut back, 1 base at V and 5 bases at J, with 9 bases in the middle. CDR3 DNA sequence: TGTGCCAGCAGCTTAAGTAAGGGACACAATGAGCAGTTCTTC. As protein: CASSLSKGHNEQFF.

This clone was counted once. The rearrangement joins TRBV27 to TRBJ2-1; unclear D gene. CDR1 is MNHEY, CDR2 SMNVEV, per germline (reference sequence). This CDR3 region has 13 residues. V was clipped by 5 bases and J by 4 bases, with 9 bases between them. CDR3 region: CASSHGTYNEQFF. In nucleotides, the CDR3 is TGTGCCAGCAGTCACGGAACTTACAATGAGCAGTTCTTC.

V and J are TRBV10-1 and TRBJ2-5, with 8 bases lining up with TRBD1. Unmatched junction bases numbered 13, after V lost 4 bases and J lost 3 bases. CDR3 length equals 17 residues. The germline V gene encodes CDR1 WNHNN and CDR2 SYGVQD (reference sequence). The DNA of the CDR3 is TGCGCCAGCAGTGGGGGAACCGAGGACAGGGTGAAAGAGACCCAGTACTTC. Its translation is CASSGGTEDRVKETQYF.

This chain links TRBV27 with TRBJ2-7; the match to TRBD2 covers 14 bases. The CDR3 is made up of 17 amino acids. V shed 5 bases and J 5 bases; nucleotides not matched to a gene: 11. CDR1 MNHEY and CDR2 SMNVEV come from the germline V gene (reference sequence). CDR3: CASSPPGLAGALHEQYF. The CDR3 DNA is TGTGCCAGCAGTCCCCCGGGACTAGCGGGAGCGCTCCACGAGCAGTACTTC.

The chain is built from TRBV7-9 and TRBJ2-1; TRBD2 aligns across 9 bases. This CDR3 has 19 residues. V was pared by 2 bases and J by 0 bases, with 11 bases of the junction left unmatched. The germline V gene encodes CDR1 SEHNR and CDR2 FQNEAQ (reference sequence). Here the CDR3 DNA reads TGTGCCAGCAGCTTAAGAGGAACTAGCGGGTCCAGCTCCTACAATGAGCAGTTCTTC. Protein sequence: CASSLRGTSGSSSYNEQFF.

The chain has TRBV28 and TRBJ1-6; D remains unclear. V gave up 4 bases and J gave up 6 bases, with 7 bases separating them. This CDR3 is built from 13 residues. Germline lookup yields CDR1 MDHEN and CDR2 SYDVKM. As DNA, the CDR3 is TGTGCCAGCAGTTCCATGGTTAATTCACCCCTCCACTTT. It translates to CASSSMVNSPLHF.

V usage is TRBV2 and J usage is TRBJ1-5; D uncertain. CDR3 size: 16 residues. Germline assignment: CDR1 SNHLY and CDR2 FYNNEI. Deletions cut 6 bases from V and 3 bases from J, with 18 bases between. CDR3 loop: CASRPYIGGSNQPQHF. For the CDR3, the DNA is TGTGCCAGCAGGCCCTATATCGGCGGATCCAATCAGCCCCAGCATTTT.

The chain couples TRBV27 to TRBJ1-5; the D gene is possibly TRBD1 (5 bases). This CDR3 has 14 amino acids. Germline CDR1 is MNHEY and CDR2 is SMNVEV (reference sequence). Trimming took 6 bases from V and 4 from J, leaving 13 bases between them. CDR3 loop: CASRSLQANQPQHF. CDR3 nucleotides: TGTGCCAGCAGGTCTTTACAGGCGAATCAGCCCCAGCATTTT.

This clone is a singleton in its sample. The V gene is TRBV28, the J gene TRBJ1-3; weak D call: TRBD1 (6 bases). V was clipped by 7 bases and J by 0 bases, with 16 bases between them. Germline V gene lookup returns CDR1 MDHEN and CDR2 SYDVKM. The length of the CDR3 is 16 residues. The CDR3 reads CASMPTGLGSGNTIYF. In DNA, the CDR3 is TGTGCCAGCATGCCGACAGGCTTAGGCTCTGGAAACACCATATATTTT.

In this sample, this clone turned up a few times. The genes are TRBV19 and TRBJ1-5; 7 nucleotides match TRBD1. Germline loops: CDR1 LNHDA, CDR2 SQIVND (reference sequence). The CDR3 has 14 residues. With 6 bases clipped from V and 4 bases from J, the junction kept 6 bases outside the gene matches. The CDR3 is CASRRTGENQPQHF. In DNA form, the CDR3 reads TGTGCCAGTAGGAGAACAGGGGAAAATCAGCCCCAGCATTTT.

The chain joins TRBV30 to TRBJ2-1; 15 bases fit TRBD2. There are 15 residues in the CDR3. V dropped 4 bases and J dropped 9; count of bases not matched to a gene: 7. Per germline, CDR1 GTSNPN and CDR2 SVGIG (reference sequence). CDR3 DNA: TGTGCCTGGAACCTTGGGACTAGCGGGAGGAGTGAGCAGTTCTTC. Its translation is CAWNLGTSGRSEQFF.